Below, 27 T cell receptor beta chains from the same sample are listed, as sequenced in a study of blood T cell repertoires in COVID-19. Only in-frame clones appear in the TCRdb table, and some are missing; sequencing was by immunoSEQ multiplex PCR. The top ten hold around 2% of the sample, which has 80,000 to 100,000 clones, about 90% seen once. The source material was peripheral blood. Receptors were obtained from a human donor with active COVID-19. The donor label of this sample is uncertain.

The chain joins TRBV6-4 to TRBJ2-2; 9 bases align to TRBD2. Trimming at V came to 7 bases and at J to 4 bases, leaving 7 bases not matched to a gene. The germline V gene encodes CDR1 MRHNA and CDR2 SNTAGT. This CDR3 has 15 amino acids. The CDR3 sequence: CASTLPSGATGELFF. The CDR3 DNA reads TGTGCCAGCACCCTCCCTAGCGGGGCCACCGGGGAGCTGTTTTTT.

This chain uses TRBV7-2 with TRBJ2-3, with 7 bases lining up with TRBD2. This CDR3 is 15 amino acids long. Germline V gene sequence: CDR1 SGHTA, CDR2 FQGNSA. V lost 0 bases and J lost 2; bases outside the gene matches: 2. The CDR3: CASSLASGDTDTQYF. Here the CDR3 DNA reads TGTGCCAGCAGCTTAGCGAGCGGGGACACAGATACGCAGTATTTT. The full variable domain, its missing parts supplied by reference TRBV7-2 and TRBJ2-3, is GAGVSQSPSNKVTEKGKDVELRCDPISGHTALYWYRQSLGQGLEFLIYFQGNSAPDKSGLPSDRFSAERTGGSVSTLTIQRTQQEDSAVYLCASSLASGDTDTQYFGPGTRLTVL.

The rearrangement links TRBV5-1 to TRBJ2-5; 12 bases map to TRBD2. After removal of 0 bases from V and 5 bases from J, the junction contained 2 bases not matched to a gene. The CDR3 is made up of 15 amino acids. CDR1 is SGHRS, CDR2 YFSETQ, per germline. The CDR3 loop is CASSLVLAGGETQYF. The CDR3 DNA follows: TGCGCCAGCAGCTTGGTACTAGCGGGGGGTGAGACCCAGTACTTC.

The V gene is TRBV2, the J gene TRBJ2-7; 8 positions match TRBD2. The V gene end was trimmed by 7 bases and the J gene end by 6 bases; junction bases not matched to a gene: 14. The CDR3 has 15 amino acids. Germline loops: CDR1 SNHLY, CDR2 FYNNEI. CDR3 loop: CASKGGGGGKPEQYF. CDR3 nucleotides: TGTGCCAGCAAAGGAGGCGGCGGGGGGAAGCCCGAGCAGTACTTC.

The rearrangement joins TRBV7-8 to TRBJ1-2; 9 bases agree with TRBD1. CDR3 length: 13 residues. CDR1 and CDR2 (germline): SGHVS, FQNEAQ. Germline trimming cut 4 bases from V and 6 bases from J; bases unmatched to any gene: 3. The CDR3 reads CASSSGTGHGYTF. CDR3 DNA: TGTGCCAGCAGCTCCGGGACAGGGCATGGCTACACCTTC. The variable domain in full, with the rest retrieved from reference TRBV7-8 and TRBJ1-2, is GAGVSQSPRYKVAKRGQDVALRCDPISGHVSLFWYQQALGQGPEFLTYFQNEAQLDKSGLPSDRFFAERPEGSVSTLKIQRTQQEDSAVYLCASSSGTGHGYTFGSGTRLTVV.

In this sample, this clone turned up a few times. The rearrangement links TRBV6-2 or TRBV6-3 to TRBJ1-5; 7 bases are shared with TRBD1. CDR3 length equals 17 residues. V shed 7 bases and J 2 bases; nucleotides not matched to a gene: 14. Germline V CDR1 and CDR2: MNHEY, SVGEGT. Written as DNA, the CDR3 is TGTGCCAGCAACCCTTGGGGGAGAGGGGGCGGCAATCAGCCCCAGCATTTT. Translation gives CASNPWGRGGGNQPQHF.

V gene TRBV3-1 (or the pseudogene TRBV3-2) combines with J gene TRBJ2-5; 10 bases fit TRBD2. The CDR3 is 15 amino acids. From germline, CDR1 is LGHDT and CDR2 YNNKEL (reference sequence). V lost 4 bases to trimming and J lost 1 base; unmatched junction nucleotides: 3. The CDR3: CASSLLAGPQETQYF. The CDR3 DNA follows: TGTGCCAGCAGCCTACTAGCGGGGCCCCAAGAGACCCAGTACTTC.

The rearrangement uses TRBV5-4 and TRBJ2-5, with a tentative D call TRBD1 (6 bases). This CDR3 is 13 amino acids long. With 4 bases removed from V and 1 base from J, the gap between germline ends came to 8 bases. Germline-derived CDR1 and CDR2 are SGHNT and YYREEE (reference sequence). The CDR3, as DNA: TGTGCCAGCAGCCTGGACAGCCAAGAGACCCAGTACTTC. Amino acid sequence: CASSLDSQETQYF.

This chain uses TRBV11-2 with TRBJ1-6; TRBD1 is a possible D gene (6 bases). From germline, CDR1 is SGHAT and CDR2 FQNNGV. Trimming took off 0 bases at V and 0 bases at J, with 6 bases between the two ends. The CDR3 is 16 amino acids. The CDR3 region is CASSLEGGSYNSPLHF. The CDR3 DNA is TGTGCCAGCAGCTTAGAAGGGGGCTCCTATAATTCACCCCTCCACTTT.

The DNA for the CDR3 is TGCGCCCGATATCCCGAGGACACCATATATTTT. Encoded protein: CARYPEDTIYF. This rearrangement joins TRBV5-1 to TRBJ1-3; D not certain. The CDR3 is 11 residues long. Germline-derived CDR1 and CDR2 are SGHRS and YFSETQ. The V end lost 10 bases, the J end lost 8 bases, and 13 bases lay between the germline ends.

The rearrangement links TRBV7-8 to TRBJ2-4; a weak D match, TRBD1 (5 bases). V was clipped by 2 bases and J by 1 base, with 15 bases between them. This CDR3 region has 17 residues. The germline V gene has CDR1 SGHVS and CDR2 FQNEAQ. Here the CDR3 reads CASSLPPAGLAKNIQYF. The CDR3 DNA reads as TGTGCCAGCAGCTTACCCCCGGCAGGGCTGGCCAAAAACATTCAGTACTTC. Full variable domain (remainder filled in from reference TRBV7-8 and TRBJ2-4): GAGVSQSPRYKVAKRGQDVALRCDPISGHVSLFWYQQALGQGPEFLTYFQNEAQLDKSGLPSDRFFAERPEGSVSTLKIQRTQQEDSAVYLCASSLPPAGLAKNIQYFGAGTRLSVL.

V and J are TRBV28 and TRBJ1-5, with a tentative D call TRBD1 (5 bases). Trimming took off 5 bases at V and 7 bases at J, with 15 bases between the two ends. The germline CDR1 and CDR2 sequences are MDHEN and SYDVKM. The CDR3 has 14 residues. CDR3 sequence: CASSLTTARQPQHF. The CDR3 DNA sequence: TGTGCCAGCAGTCTCACGACAGCGAGGCAGCCCCAGCATTTT.

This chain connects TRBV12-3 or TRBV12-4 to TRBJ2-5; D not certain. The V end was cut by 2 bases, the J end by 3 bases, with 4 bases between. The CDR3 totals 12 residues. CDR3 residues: CASSLTEETQYF. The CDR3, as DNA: TGTGCCAGCAGTTTAACAGAAGAGACCCAGTACTTC.

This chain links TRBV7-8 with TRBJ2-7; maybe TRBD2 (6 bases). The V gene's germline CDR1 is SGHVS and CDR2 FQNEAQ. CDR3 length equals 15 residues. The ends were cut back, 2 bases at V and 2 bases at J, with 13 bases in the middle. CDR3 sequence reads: CASSLIVGTAYEQYF. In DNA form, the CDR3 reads TGTGCCAGCAGCTTAATCGTAGGGACTGCCTACGAGCAGTACTTC.

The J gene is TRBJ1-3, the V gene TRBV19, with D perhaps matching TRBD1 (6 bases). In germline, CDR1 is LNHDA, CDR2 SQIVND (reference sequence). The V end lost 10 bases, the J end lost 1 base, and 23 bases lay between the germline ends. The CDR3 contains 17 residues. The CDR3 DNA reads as TGTGCCACCAACAATGTCCACAGGGAGAAGTCTGGAAACACCATATATTTT. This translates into CATNNVHREKSGNTIYF.

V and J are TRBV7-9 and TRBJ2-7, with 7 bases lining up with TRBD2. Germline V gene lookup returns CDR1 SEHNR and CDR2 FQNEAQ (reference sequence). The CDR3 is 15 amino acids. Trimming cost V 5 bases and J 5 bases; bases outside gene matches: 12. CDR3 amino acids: CASSPGSGDVDEQYF. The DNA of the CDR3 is TGTGCCAGCAGCCCCGGAAGCGGGGACGTCGACGAGCAGTACTTC.

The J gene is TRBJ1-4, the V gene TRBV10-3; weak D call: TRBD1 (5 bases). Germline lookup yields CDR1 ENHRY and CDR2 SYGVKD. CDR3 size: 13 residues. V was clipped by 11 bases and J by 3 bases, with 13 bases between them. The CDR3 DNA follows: TGTGCCGGCGGGGGAGGGGCTAATGAAAAACTGTTTTTT. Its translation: CAGGGGANEKLFF.

CDR3: CATSDGTSGASYEQYF. In nucleotides, the CDR3 is TGTGCCACCAGTGATGGGACTAGCGGGGCCTCCTACGAGCAGTACTTC. This chain joins TRBV24-1 and TRBJ2-7; TRBD2 agrees at 13 bases. The CDR3 loop spans 16 amino acids. Looked up from germline, CDR1 is KGHDR and CDR2 is SFDVKD. The trim removed 3 bases at V and 0 bases at J, leaving 1 base unmatched.

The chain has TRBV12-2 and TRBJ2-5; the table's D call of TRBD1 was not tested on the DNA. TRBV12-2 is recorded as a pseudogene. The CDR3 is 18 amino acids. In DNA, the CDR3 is TGTGCAAGTCGCTTAAGGGGGTCGCCGGCGGACAGGGGAGAGACCCAGTACTTC. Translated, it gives CASRLRGSPADRGETQYF.

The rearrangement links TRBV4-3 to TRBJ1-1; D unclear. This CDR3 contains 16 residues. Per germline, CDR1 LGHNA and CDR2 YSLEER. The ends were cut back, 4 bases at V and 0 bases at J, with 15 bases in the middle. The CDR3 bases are TGCGCCAGCAGCCCCACCGAGGGAGGGTTGAACACTGAAGCTTTCTTT. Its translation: CASSPTEGGLNTEAFF.

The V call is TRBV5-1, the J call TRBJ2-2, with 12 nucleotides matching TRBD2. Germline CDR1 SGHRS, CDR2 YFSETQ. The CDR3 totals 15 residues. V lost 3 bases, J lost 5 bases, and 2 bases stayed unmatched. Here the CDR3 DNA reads TGCGCCAGCAGCTCCACTAGCGGGGGGACCGGGGAGCTGTTTTTT. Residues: CASSSTSGGTGELFF.

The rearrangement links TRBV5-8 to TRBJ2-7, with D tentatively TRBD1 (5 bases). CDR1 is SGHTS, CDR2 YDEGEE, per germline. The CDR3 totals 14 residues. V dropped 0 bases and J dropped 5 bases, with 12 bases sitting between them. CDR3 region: CASSLVSQGNEQYF. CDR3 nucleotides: TGTGCCAGCAGCTTGGTGTCCCAGGGAAACGAGCAGTACTTC.

The CDR3 DNA follows: TGTGCCAGCAGCTTGGAGGCAGGGGAGTCAAACACTGAAGCTTTCTTT. Translating it yields CASSLEAGESNTEAFF. The gene calls are TRBV5-4 and TRBJ1-1, with D perhaps matching TRBD1 (6 bases). V was trimmed by 0 bases and J by 2 bases, leaving 14 bases between them. The CDR3 runs 16 residues. Germline-derived CDR1 and CDR2 are SGHNT and YYREEE (reference sequence).

CDR3 loop: CASSQGPGLAGGRTDTQYF. CDR3 nucleotides: TGTGCCAGCAGCCAAGGCCCCGGACTAGCGGGGGGCCGCACAGATACGCAGTATTTT. V and J are TRBV3-1 (or the pseudogene TRBV3-2) and TRBJ2-3; 14 bases align to TRBD2. The V gene end was trimmed by 1 base and the J gene end by 1 base; junction bases not matched to a gene: 7. Looked up from germline, CDR1 is LGHDT and CDR2 is YNNKEL (reference sequence). This CDR3 is built from 19 residues.

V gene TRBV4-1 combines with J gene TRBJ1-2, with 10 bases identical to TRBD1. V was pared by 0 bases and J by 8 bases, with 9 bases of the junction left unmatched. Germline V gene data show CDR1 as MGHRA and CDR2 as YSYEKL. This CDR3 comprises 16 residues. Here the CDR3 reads CASSQDPGQGHRGYTF. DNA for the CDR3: TGCGCCAGCAGCCAAGATCCGGGACAGGGGCATCGGGGCTACACCTTC.

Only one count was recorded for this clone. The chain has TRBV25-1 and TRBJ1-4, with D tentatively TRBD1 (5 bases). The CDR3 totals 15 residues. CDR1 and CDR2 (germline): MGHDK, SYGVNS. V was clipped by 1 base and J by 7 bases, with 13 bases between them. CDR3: CASSESQGRIEKLFF. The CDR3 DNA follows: TGTGCCAGCAGTGAATCTCAGGGAAGGATTGAAAAACTGTTTTTT.

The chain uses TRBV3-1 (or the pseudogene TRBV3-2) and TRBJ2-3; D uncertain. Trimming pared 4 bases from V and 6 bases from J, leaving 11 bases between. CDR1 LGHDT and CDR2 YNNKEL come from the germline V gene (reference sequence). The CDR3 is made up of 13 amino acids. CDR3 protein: CASSRMVGDTQYF. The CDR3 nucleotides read TGTGCCAGCAGCCGAATGGTGGGCGATACGCAGTATTTT.